The sequence of this TCR beta chain was determined in a study of a mutant IDH1 vaccine in newly diagnosed glioma. Whole-study findings and limits: Of all patients, around 94% showed vaccine-induced immune responses.

Trimming removed 6 bases from V and 6 bases from J, with 9 bases in between. This CDR3 is 11 amino acids long. CDR1 is DFQATT, CDR2 SNEGSKA, per germline (reference sequence). Repertoires were generated with immunoSEQ multiplex PCR, while TCRdb's copy carries only in-frame clones and drops some. This table has roughly 38,000 clones, 80% to 95% appearing once. With respect to this clone: What it recognizes is unknown.

Time point denoted: baseline, week 1 (first vaccination visit). Treatment meaning: pre-vaccination baseline after standard-of-care therapy. This receptor was identified in a young man with glioma. Sequencing used PBMCs, obtained from a glioma patient treated with radiotherapy, temozolomide or both. The V gene is TRBV20-1, the J gene TRBJ2-1; weak D call: TRBD1 (6 bases). CDR3 in amino acids: CSAQGGNEQFF. For the CDR3, the DNA is TGCAGTGCCCAAGGGGGCAATGAGCAGTTCTTC.